A selection of T cell receptor beta chains follows, all from one sample in a study of T cell repertoires in ileal Crohn's disease. Libraries were prepared by immunoSEQ multiplex PCR; TCRdb keeps only in-frame clonotypes and omits some of them. The sample shows about 11,000 clones, 79% of them seen only once. Sample: ileal tissue. All receptors derive from an adult with Crohn's disease. The CDR3 runs from the conserved cysteine through the conserved F or W. D genes are given only for firm matches. Rows give clone size only sometimes, using once, few, many, or a class for an expanded clone.

d_gene	abundance	v_gene	j_gene	CDR3nt	CDR3aa
TRBD1	.	TRBV15	TRBJ1-6	TGTGCCACCAGCAGAGATGGGACAGGGTCACATTCACCCCTCCACTTT	CATSRDGTGSHSPLHF
.	.	TRBV28	TRBJ2-7	TGTGCCAGCAGTTTGAGTTCTCAAACCTACGAGCAGTACTTC	CASSLSSQTYEQYF
TRBD2	.	TRBV20-1	TRBJ2-6	TGCAGTGCCCCAGCGGGAGCCGTCCTGACTTTC	CSAPAGAVLTF
.	.	TRBV13	TRBJ2-7	TGTGCCAGCAGCTTATGGGGGCTGGTCTACGAGCAGTACTTC	CASSLWGLVYEQYF
.	.	TRBV14	TRBJ2-6	TGTGCCAGCAGCCATCGACAGAGCTCTGGGGCCAACGTCCTGACTTTC	CASSHRQSSGANVLTF
.	.	TRBV5-1	TRBJ2-6	TGCGCCAGCAGCTTAAACCCCTCTGGGGCCTCCAACGTCCTGACTTTC	CASSLNPSGASNVLTF
TRBD1	.	TRBV12-5	TRBJ1-3	TGTGCTAGTGGTTCCCGAGGGGACAGCCCTAAAAGCTCTGGAAACACCATATATTTT	CASGSRGDSPKSSGNTIYF
.	.	TRBV6-6	TRBJ2-1	TGTGCCAGCAGGGTCACAGGGAGTGGAAATGAGCAGTTCTTC	CASRVTGSGNEQFF
TRBD1	.	TRBV7-9	TRBJ2-7	TGTGCCAGCAGCGGCGGGACAGGTACGTCCTACGAGCAGTACTTC	CASSGGTGTSYEQYF
.	.	TRBV27	TRBJ1-5	TGTGCCAGCAGTGGGGGCGGGAGTCATAGCAATCAGCCCCAGCATTTT	CASSGGGSHSNQPQHF
.	.	TRBV6-6	TRBJ2-1	TGTGCCAGCAAAATGGGGCAGCACAATGAGCAGTTCTTC	CASKMGQHNEQFF
TRBD2	once	TRBV4-2	TRBJ2-3	TGTGCCAGCAGCCAAGGTCACCGGGGGGAACCGCGAGATACGCAGTATTTT	CASSQGHRGEPRDTQYF
.	.	TRBV19	TRBJ2-5	TGTGCCAGTAGTTTCACAGGGTACCAAGAGACCCAGTACTTC	CASSFTGYQETQYF
TRBD1	few	TRBV5-4	TRBJ1-2	TGTGCCAGCAGCCCCCACGGGGGACAGGGGGCTTTAATTAGCTACACCTTC	CASSPHGGQGALISYTF
TRBD1	.	TRBV18	TRBJ2-7	TGTGCCAGCTCACTAGGGACAGGGGGCGATGAGCAGTACTTC	CASSLGTGGDEQYF
.	.	TRBV18	TRBJ2-7	TGTGCCAGCTCACCGTCGACAGTTCTCTCCTACGAGCAGTACTTC	CASSPSTVLSYEQYF
.	medium-sized	TRBV10-3	TRBJ1-1	TGTGCCATCAGTGAGAGGGAGGCAGGGAGGGGCACTGAAGCTTTCTTT	CAISEREAGRGTEAFF
.	.	TRBV10-1	TRBJ2-7	TGCGCCAGCAGTAGTGGAGTTACACCCTACGAGCAGTACTTC	CASSSGVTPYEQYF
TRBD1	.	TRBV28	TRBJ1-3	TGTGCCAGCAGCAGGACAGGGGGCGCCTCTTCCGGAAACACCATATATTTT	CASSRTGGASSGNTIYF
.	.	TRBV14	TRBJ2-5	TGTGCCAGCAGCCAAGATCCCCTAGACAGGTCCCGCAAAGGGACCCAGTACTTC	CASSQDPLDRSRKGTQYF
.	.	TRBV27	TRBJ1-6	TGTGCCAGCAGATCGACAGTCAGTTTCTCCTATAATTCACCCCTCCACTTT	CASRSTVSFSYNSPLHF
TRBD1	.	TRBV5-1	TRBJ1-2	TGCGCCAGCAGCTTGGACGGGACAGGAAATGGCTACACCTTC	CASSLDGTGNGYTF
.	.	TRBV4-1	TRBJ1-1	TGCGCCAGCAGCCCCCCAGGGAACACTGAAGCTTTCTTT	CASSPPGNTEAFF
.	.	TRBV5-4	TRBJ1-5	TGTGCCAGCAGCTTGGGGGCAGGGTTCAATCAGCCCCAGCATTTT	CASSLGAGFNQPQHF
TRBD2	.	TRBV7-9	TRBJ2-1	TGTGCCAGCAGCGCTCTAGCGGGGGGGCCAAGTGAGCAGTTCTTC	CASSALAGGPSEQFF
.	.	TRBV2	TRBJ2-1	TGTGCCAGCGTCGCGGGGACCTACAATGAGCAGTTCTTC	CASVAGTYNEQFF
.	.	TRBV14	TRBJ1-5	TGTGCCAGCAGCCAAGATGGGGAGCAGCCCCAGCATTTT	CASSQDGEQPQHF
.	.	TRBV18	TRBJ1-5	TGTGCCAGCTCACCAGGGGGGAACCAGCCCCAGCATTTT	CASSPGGNQPQHF
TRBD1	.	TRBV5-4	TRBJ1-1	TGTGCCAGCAGCCCCGACAGGGGCCACGAAGCTTTCTTT	CASSPDRGHEAFF
.	.	TRBV5-1	TRBJ2-1	TGCGCCAGCCGTCGGGAGAGCTCCTACAATGAGCAGTTCTTC	CASRRESSYNEQFF
.	.	TRBV5-5	TRBJ1-5	TGTGCCAGCAGCTTGTTAACAGGGCGCAATCAGCCCCAGCATTTT	CASSLLTGRNQPQHF
TRBD1	.	TRBV2	TRBJ2-7	TGTGCCAGCAGAGCGGACAGGGGGACCTACGAGCAGTACTTC	CASRADRGTYEQYF
TRBD2	once	TRBV7-2	TRBJ2-1	TGTGCCAGCATAAGCGGGGGGTTATACAATGAGCAGTTCTTC	CASISGGLYNEQFF
.	.	TRBV15	TRBJ1-3	TGTGCCACCAGCTTAGGAGGGAAGGGAAACACCATATATTTT	CATSLGGKGNTIYF
TRBD1	few	TRBV25-1	TRBJ1-4	TGTGCCAGCAGCGCCGTAAGGGACAGGGGCATGAAGAATGAAAAACTGTTTTTT	CASSAVRDRGMKNEKLFF
.	once	TRBV6-5	TRBJ2-5	TGTGCCAGCAGTTACTCCGCAGGGGTCGGGGGGGAGACCCAGTACTTC	CASSYSAGVGGETQYF
.	.	TRBV5-8	TRBJ2-7	TGTGCCAGCCGGAGGAGGAGGAGCTCCTACGAGCAGTACTTC	CASRRRRSSYEQYF
.	.	TRBV18	TRBJ1-1	TGTGCCAGCTCACCCGCTCGAGCGAACACTGAAGCTTTCTTT	CASSPARANTEAFF
.	.	TRBV18	TRBJ2-7	TGTGCCAGCTCACCTTCCAGTACCTACGAGCAGTACTTC	CASSPSSTYEQYF
.	once	TRBV5-4	TRBJ2-5	TGTGCCAGCAGCACCGGGACTCTAAATCAAGAGACCCAGTACTTC	CASSTGTLNQETQYF
TRBD1	once	TRBV6-5	TRBJ1-1	TGTGCCAGCAGCTTAACACAGACAGGGGGGAAAGCTTTCTTT	CASSLTQTGGKAFF
.	.	TRBV5-1	TRBJ1-2	TGCGCCAGCAGCTTGGTCGGGCGGGGTGACCGCTCCGGTGGCTACACCTTC	CASSLVGRGDRSGGYTF
.	.	TRBV6-5	TRBJ2-1	TGTGCCAGCAGTTACTCGATAGGACAGATTCACAATGAGCAGTTCTTC	CASSYSIGQIHNEQFF
.	.	TRBV5-1	TRBJ1-5	TGCGCCAGCAGCTTGGGGGGGGGCGGACAGCCCCAGCATTTT	CASSLGGGGQPQHF
TRBD1	.	TRBV6-5	TRBJ1-1	TGTGCCAGCAGTTGGACAGGGCTCACTGAAGCTTTCTTT	CASSWTGLTEAFF
TRBD1	.	TRBV10-2	TRBJ1-1	TGCGCCGCCCAAGGGGGCCACACTGAAGCTTTCTTT	CAAQGGHTEAFF
TRBD1	once	TRBV18	TRBJ1-5	TGTGCCAGCTCACCTCGGACAGGGCCACCGGAACAGCCCCAGCATTTT	CASSPRTGPPEQPQHF
TRBD1	.	TRBV5-4	TRBJ2-7	TGTGCCAGCAGCTTGGGGGGGACAGGGGGAGGGTACGAGCAGTACTTC	CASSLGGTGGGYEQYF
TRBD2	.	TRBV6-1	TRBJ2-1	TGTGCCAGCAGGAGGGAGGGCTCCTACAATGAGCAGTTCTTC	CASRREGSYNEQFF
TRBD2	.	TRBV19	TRBJ2-1	TGTGCCAGTAGGGACCCGGGGGGAGAGAATGAGCAGTTCTTC	CASRDPGGENEQFF
.	.	TRBV30	TRBJ1-2	TGTGCCTGGATTGGGCGAAATGGCTACACCTTC	CAWIGRNGYTF
.	.	TRBV6-5	TRBJ1-1	TGTGCCAGCAGTTACTCGGGGGGGTTGAACACTGAAGCTTTCTTT	CASSYSGGLNTEAFF
TRBD1	.	TRBV5-1	TRBJ1-1	TGCGCCAGCAGTAAGGGGGCCGACACTGAAGCTTTCTTT	CASSKGADTEAFF
.	.	TRBV6-4	TRBJ2-2	TGTGCCAGCAGTACCGGACAGCCCGGGGAGCTGTTTTTT	CASSTGQPGELFF
TRBD2	.	TRBV11-2	TRBJ2-4	TGTGCCGGCAGCTTAGCCCGGGTGGGAGGGGAAAACATTCAGTACTTC	CAGSLARVGGENIQYF